The sequence of this T cell receptor beta chain was determined in a study of tumor-infiltrating lymphocytes in primary liver carcinoma. Study outcomes and limitations: Among top clones, only about 7-25% appeared in all five tumor regions. Lower overlap was observed for tumor-adjacent and tumor-blood pairs relative to tumor region pairs.

cDNA specific to TCR beta was made from 500 ng of total RNA, with a constant-region primer employed for priming. What produced the TCR beta libraries was three nested multiplex PCR rounds using slightly modified ARM-PCR. Use of TRBV1-TRBV30 forward primers with a C-beta reverse primer characterized the first two PCR rounds, which lasted about 9 cycles each. MiXCR was run by TCRdb on the multiplex PCR reads, yielding one entry per CDR3 protein. The sample lists about 48,000 distinct CDR3 sequences, about 80% occurring once. About this clonotype itself: What it binds is not known. This sequence may be a read error, since a much larger clone differs from it by one base.

CDR1 is MDHEN, CDR2 SYDVKM, per germline. The CDR3 extends over 15 amino acids. V was clipped by 5 bases and J by 5 bases; unmatched bases: 11. Unsorted bulk tissue of about 19-31 mg yielded co-extracted RNA and DNA. The clonotype was recovered from a man in his forties with primary liver carcinoma and hepatitis B virus infection. The sample comprised liver tumor tissue from sampling region 3. The sample's subset: tumor region T3, left-lateral pole. This rearrangement joins TRBV28 to TRBJ1-1; 7 bases agree with TRBD1. CDR3 in amino acids: CASSPWAQGGTEAFF. The DNA of the CDR3 is TGTGCCAGCAGTCCTTGGGCGCAGGGGGGGACTGAAGCTTTCTTT.